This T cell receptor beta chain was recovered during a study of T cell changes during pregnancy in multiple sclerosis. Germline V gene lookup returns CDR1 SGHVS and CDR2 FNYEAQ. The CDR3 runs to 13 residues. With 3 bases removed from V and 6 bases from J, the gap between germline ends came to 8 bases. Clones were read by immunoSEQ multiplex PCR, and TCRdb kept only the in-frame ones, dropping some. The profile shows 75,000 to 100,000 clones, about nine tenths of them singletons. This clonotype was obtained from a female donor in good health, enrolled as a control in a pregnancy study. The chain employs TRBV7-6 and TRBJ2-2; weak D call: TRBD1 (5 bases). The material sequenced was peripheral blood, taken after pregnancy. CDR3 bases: TGTGCCAGCAGCTTCGACAGATCCGGGGAGCTGTTTTTT. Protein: CASSFDRSGELFF.